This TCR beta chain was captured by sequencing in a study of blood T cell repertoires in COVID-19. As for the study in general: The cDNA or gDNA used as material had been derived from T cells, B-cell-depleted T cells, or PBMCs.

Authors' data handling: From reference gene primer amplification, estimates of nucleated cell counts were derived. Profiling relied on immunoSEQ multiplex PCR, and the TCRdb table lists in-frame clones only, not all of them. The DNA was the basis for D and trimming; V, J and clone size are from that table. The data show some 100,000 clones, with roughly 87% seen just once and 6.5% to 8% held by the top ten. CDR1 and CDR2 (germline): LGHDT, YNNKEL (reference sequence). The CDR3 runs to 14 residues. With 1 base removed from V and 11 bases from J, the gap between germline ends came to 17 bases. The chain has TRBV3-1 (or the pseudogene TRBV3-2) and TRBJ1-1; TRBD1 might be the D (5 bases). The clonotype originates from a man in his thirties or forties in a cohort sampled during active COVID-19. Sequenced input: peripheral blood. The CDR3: CASSQVLASRGAFF. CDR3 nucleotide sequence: TGTGCCAGCAGCCAAGTTCTAGCCAGCCGGGGGGCTTTCTTT.